This is a list of T cell receptor beta chains from one sample in a study of CD8 T cells in Susac syndrome. TCRdb reanalysed the immunoSEQ multiplex PCR reads using MiXCR and keeps one entry per CDR3 protein. Here the sample spans approximately 210,000 distinct CDR3 sequences, about 94% being singletons. The sample taken for sequencing was CD4+ T cells from PBMCs. The receptor source for this set is a human donor with Susac syndrome. CDR3s include the opening cysteine and the closing phenylalanine or tryptophan. Each record gives: D gene, J gene, V gene, clone size, CDR3 DNA, CDR3 protein. The D gene is left open where the match is weak. Not every row has a clone size; where given, it reads once, few, many or a size class.

>NA|TRBJ2-5|TRBV20-1|NA
TGCAGTGCTGCCGATGGCGGGGAGGAAGAGACCCAGTACTTC
CSAADGGEEETQYF
>TRBD1|TRBJ2-5|TRBV7-9|once
TGTGCCAGCAGCGCTGAGACAGGGCGAGAGACCCAGTACTTC
CASSAETGRETQYF
>NA|TRBJ1-5|TRBV19|NA
TGTGCCAGTAGTGCCTCGGACTCCTCGGCCCAGCCCCAGCATTTT
CASSASDSSAQPQHF
>NA|TRBJ2-7|TRBV20-1|NA
TGCAGTGCAACTAGCTCCTCCTCCTCCTACGAGCAGTACTTC
CSATSSSSSYEQYF
>NA|TRBJ1-1|TRBV21-1|NA
TGTGCCAGCAGCAAAGGAAGGACAACGAGATTCTTGAACACTGAAGCTTTCTTT
CASSKGRTTRFLNTEAFF
>NA|TRBJ1-6|TRBV18|once
TGTGCCAGCTCACCGATCCCCAGTGCATCCTCCTATAATTCACCCCTCCACTTT
CASSPIPSASSYNSPLHF
>NA|TRBJ1-2|TRBV25-1|NA
TGTGCCAGCAGTGAATCTCGCAGGGCAGAGGGCTACACCTTC
CASSESRRAEGYTF
>TRBD1|TRBJ1-1|TRBV6-1|NA
TGTGCCAGCAGCCCCAGGACAGGGACGGGGAACACTGAAGCTTTCTTT
CASSPRTGTGNTEAFF
>NA|TRBJ1-1|TRBV5-1|NA
TGCGCCAGCAGCTTCGAGACATCGAACACTGAAGCTTTCTTT
CASSFETSNTEAFF
>NA|TRBJ1-1|TRBV10-3|NA
TGTGCCATCAGGGTTGCAGCTAACACTGAAGCTTTCTTT
CAIRVAANTEAFF
>NA|TRBJ1-5|TRBV3-1|NA
TGTGCCAGCAGCCAAGACGGTTCATCGCCCCAGCATTTT
CASSQDGSSPQHF
>NA|TRBJ2-7|TRBV5-1|NA
TGCGCCAGCAGCTTGGCCTGGAGGACAGAGCAGTACTTC
CASSLAWRTEQYF
>NA|TRBJ1-5|TRBV18|NA
TGTGCCAGCTCCATTGAAGGGAATCAGCCCCAGCATTTT
CASSIEGNQPQHF
>NA|TRBJ2-7|TRBV6-1|NA
TGTGCCAGCAGTGAAGCCGGGGCAGGGGCGTCCTACGAGCAGTACTTC
CASSEAGAGASYEQYF
>TRBD1|TRBJ1-3|TRBV20-1|once
TGCAGGACCCCCGCTTGGGACAGGGGGCTGCAAGGAAACACCATATATTTT
CRTPAWDRGLQGNTIYF
>NA|TRBJ2-7|TRBV15|NA
TGTGCCACCAGCAGAGAAGCGGGCGACGAGCAGTACTTC
CATSREAGDEQYF
>NA|TRBJ1-1|TRBV2|NA
TGTGCCAGCAGTACCGGACGGAGTGAAGCTTTCTTT
CASSTGRSEAFF
>NA|TRBJ2-2|TRBV4-3|NA
TGCGCCAGCAGCCAAGAGGCCCGAGGGGTCGGGGAGCTGTTTTTT
CASSQEARGVGELFF
>NA|TRBJ1-1|TRBV30|NA
TGTGCCTGGATCTCCGGGAACCCCTCTGGAGCTTTCTTT
CAWISGNPSGAFF
>TRBD1|TRBJ1-1|TRBV20-1|NA
TGCAGTGCCGAGGACAGGGGTGGGGGAAACACTGAAGCTTTCTTT
CSAEDRGGGNTEAFF
>TRBD2|TRBJ2-2|TRBV6-2/TRBV6-3|NA
TGTGCCAGCACCTCTGGGCGGGGGGGCCTCACCGGGGAGCTGTTTTTT
CASTSGRGGLTGELFF
>TRBD2|TRBJ2-3|TRBV6-5|NA
TGTGCCAGCAGTTGGCGGGGGGGCACAGATACGCAGTATTTT
CASSWRGGTDTQYF
>NA|TRBJ1-1|TRBV7-9|few
TGTGCCAGCAGCTTTAGGGACCGCACTGAAGCTTTCTTT
CASSFRDRTEAFF
>NA|TRBJ2-5|TRBV19|NA
TGTGCCAGTAGTATTTCCATACAAGAGACCCAGTACTTC
CASSISIQETQYF
>NA|TRBJ1-5|TRBV7-9|NA
TGTGCCAGCAGCTTAGGCTCGGGACGCCGCAATCAGCCCCAGCATTTT
CASSLGSGRRNQPQHF
>TRBD2|TRBJ2-5|TRBV7-8|NA
TGTGCCAGCAGCTTAGAGGCTAGCGGGAGTCAAGAGACCCAGTACTTC
CASSLEASGSQETQYF
>NA|TRBJ2-7|TRBV5-6|NA
TGTGCCAGCAGCTTGACAAGGGACGAGCAGTACTTC
CASSLTRDEQYF
>TRBD2|TRBJ2-7|TRBV20-1|NA
TGCAGTGCTAGAGACTCTCGGACTAGCGGGGAATACTACGAGCAGTACTTC
CSARDSRTSGEYYEQYF
>TRBD2|TRBJ2-5|TRBV29-1|NA
TGCAGCGATAAGCTAGCGGGGTCAGAGACCCAGTACTTC
CSDKLAGSETQYF
>NA|TRBJ2-1|TRBV14|NA
TGTGCCAGCAGCCAAGGGCTGGGCCGTACCTACAATGAGCAGTTCTTC
CASSQGLGRTYNEQFF
>NA|TRBJ1-2|TRBV2|NA
TGTGCCAGCAGGGCAGGATATGGCTACACCTTC
CASRAGYGYTF
>NA|TRBJ1-2|TRBV7-9|NA
TGTGCCAGCAGCCCCCCTCGCGGGTCCAAAGAGGATGGCTACACCTTC
CASSPPRGSKEDGYTF